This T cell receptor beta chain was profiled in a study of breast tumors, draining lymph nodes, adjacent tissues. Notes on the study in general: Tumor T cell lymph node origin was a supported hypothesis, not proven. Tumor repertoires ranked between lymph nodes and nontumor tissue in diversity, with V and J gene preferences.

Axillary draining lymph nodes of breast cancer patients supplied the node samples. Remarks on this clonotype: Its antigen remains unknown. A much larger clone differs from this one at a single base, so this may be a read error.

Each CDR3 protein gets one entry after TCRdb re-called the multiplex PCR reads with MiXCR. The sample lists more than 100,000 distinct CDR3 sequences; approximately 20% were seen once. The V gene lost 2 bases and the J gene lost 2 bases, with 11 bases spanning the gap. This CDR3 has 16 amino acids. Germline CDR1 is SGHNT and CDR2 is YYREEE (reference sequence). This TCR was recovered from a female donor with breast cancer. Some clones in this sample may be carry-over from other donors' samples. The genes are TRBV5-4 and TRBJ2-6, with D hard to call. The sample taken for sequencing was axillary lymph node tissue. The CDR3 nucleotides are TGTGCCAGCAGCTTCACTGTGGGCACTGGGGCCAACGTCCTGACTTTC. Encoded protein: CASSFTVGTGANVLTF.